The 22 T cell receptor beta chains presented below share a single source sample, sequenced in a study of T cells after yellow fever vaccination. TCRdb recomputed calls from the 5' RACE reads with MiXCR, one row per CDR3 protein. The sample shows about 200,000 distinct CDR3 sequences, approximately 3.2% of them seen only once. The sequenced sample was CD4+ T cells sorted from PBMCs, obtained 10 days after the yellow fever booster vaccination. The source of these receptors is a man in his late teens or twenties who received the YFV17D yellow fever vaccine.

This clonotype was counted only a few times. CDR3 region: CASSQGADQPQHF. CDR3 nucleotides: TGTGCCAGCAGCCAGGGGGCTGACCAGCCCCAGCATTTT. V is TRBV7-2 and J is TRBJ1-5, with 8 bases lining up with TRBD1. Germline CDR1 and CDR2: SGHTA and FQGNSA. J gave up 7 bases and V 5 bases, and 4 bases lay outside the gene matches. CDR3 length equals 13 residues.

At least ten counts were recorded for this clonotype. This chain connects TRBV6-5 to TRBJ1-1; 7 bases fit TRBD1. V lost 8 bases to trimming and J lost 5 bases; unmatched junction nucleotides: 14. This CDR3 contains 15 residues. Germline V gene data show CDR1 as MNHEY and CDR2 as SVGAGI. The CDR3 region is CASGSGGAGLTEAFF. The CDR3 DNA is TGTGCCAGCGGTTCAGGGGGGGCTGGTTTAACTGAAGCTTTCTTT.

The rearrangement joins TRBV7-9 to TRBJ1-6; 7 bases agree with TRBD1. Germline lookup yields CDR1 SEHNR and CDR2 FQNEAQ (reference sequence). This CDR3 is built from 14 residues. V shed 5 bases and J 7 bases; nucleotides not matched to a gene: 5. The CDR3: CASSRQGGNSPLHF. The DNA for the CDR3 is TGTGCCAGCAGCCGACAGGGTGGGAATTCACCCCTCCACTTT.

This clonotype has only a few counts. The gene calls are TRBV20-1 and TRBJ2-5, with 8 bases matching TRBD2. This CDR3 comprises 12 residues. The V segment lost 5 bases and the J segment 5 bases; nucleotides outside the gene matches: 4. The germline CDR1 and CDR2 sequences are DFQATT and SNEGSKA (reference sequence). CDR3 coding DNA: TGCAGTGCTTTTAGCGGGGAGGAGACCCAGTACTTC. Protein product: CSAFSGEETQYF.

V is TRBV7-2 and J is TRBJ1-2; no definite D call. The CDR3 is 12 residues long. Trimming took 6 bases from V and 4 from J, leaving 9 bases between them. Germline assignment: CDR1 SGHTA and CDR2 FQGNSA. The CDR3 nucleotides are TGTGCCAGCAGATCGGGCACCTATGGCTACACCTTC. Residues: CASRSGTYGYTF.

The chain has TRBV20-1 and TRBJ1-1, with D possibly TRBD1 on 5 matching bases. The CDR3 is 13 amino acids. The ends were cut back, 4 bases at V and 1 base at J, with 10 bases in the middle. The germline gives CDR1 DFQATT, CDR2 SNEGSKA (reference sequence). The CDR3 DNA follows: TGCAGTGCTACGGCAGGGTGGAACACTGAAGCTTTCTTT. Its translation is CSATAGWNTEAFF.

This clonotype was seen once. A read error may explain this, as a much larger clone is one base away. This chain connects TRBV20-1 to TRBJ1-1, with D possibly matching TRBD1 (5 bases). Per germline, CDR1 DFQATT and CDR2 SNEGSKA (reference sequence). The CDR3 sequence is 13 residues long. The CDR3 loop reads CSARVPGNSEAFF. The DNA for the CDR3 is TGCAGTGCTAGAGTCCCAGGGAACTCTGAAGCTTTCTTT.

This clonotype was seen ten or more times. This sequence joins TRBV18 and TRBJ1-5, with 7 bases aligning to TRBD1. The germline V gene encodes CDR1 KGHSH and CDR2 LQKENI. This CDR3 spans 13 amino acids. Trimming at V came to 5 bases and at J to 7 bases, leaving 5 bases not matched to a gene. CDR3: CASSDTGDQPQHF. The CDR3 nucleotides read TGTGCCAGCTCAGATACAGGGGACCAGCCCCAGCATTTT.

This clonotype was observed at least ten times. The J gene is TRBJ2-1, the V gene TRBV18, with 8 bases identical to TRBD1. In germline, CDR1 is KGHSH, CDR2 LQKENI. J was trimmed by 7 bases and V by 5 bases; bases with no gene match: 7. CDR3 length: 14 amino acids. CDR3: CASSSRQGINEQFF. As DNA, the CDR3 is TGTGCCAGCTCATCAAGACAGGGGATTAATGAGCAGTTCTTC. Full variable domain (missing parts from reference TRBV18 and TRBJ2-1): NAGVMQNPRHLVRRRGQEARLRCSPMKGHSHVYWYRQLPEEGLKFMVYLQKENIIDESGMPKERFSAEFPKEGPSILRIQQVVRGDSAAYFCASSSRQGINEQFFGPGTRLTVL.

Ten or more counts support this clonotype. The rearrangement joins TRBV11-2 to TRBJ2-5; D tentatively fits TRBD1 or TRBD2 (6 bases each). The CDR3 loop spans 13 amino acids. Germline CDR1 and CDR2: SGHAT and FQNNGV. With 1 base removed from V and 7 bases from J, the gap between germline ends came to 10 bases. DNA for the CDR3: TGTGCCAGCAGCTTAGCGGGGGCTGGGACCCAGTACTTC. The encoded protein is CASSLAGAGTQYF.

This clonotype was detected ten times or more. This chain joins TRBV4-1 and TRBJ2-5, with D possibly TRBD1 on 6 matching bases. This CDR3 is built from 16 residues. The germline CDR1 and CDR2 sequences are MGHRA and YSYEKL. The V gene lost 1 base and the J gene lost 2 bases, with 14 bases spanning the gap. Here the CDR3 reads CASSQAFGQPQETQYF. CDR3 nucleotides: TGCGCCAGCAGCCAAGCCTTCGGACAGCCACAAGAGACCCAGTACTTC.

This clonotype was seen ten or more times. The rearrangement uses TRBV7-2 and TRBJ2-3; a possible D gene is TRBD1 (5 bases). The CDR3 has 14 residues. Germline V gives CDR1 SGHTA, CDR2 FQGNSA. The V and J ends lost 2 bases and 4 bases respectively, with 10 bases between them. The CDR3 coding sequence is TGTGCCAGCAGCTTATTTCAGGGCGCAGATACGCAGTATTTT. It encodes CASSLFQGADTQYF.

This clonotype was seen only a few times. The genes are TRBV29-1 and TRBJ1-2, with 8 bases lining up with TRBD1. J was trimmed by 5 bases and V by 4 bases; bases with no gene match: 9. The CDR3 runs 14 residues. The V gene's germline CDR1 is SQVTM and CDR2 ANQGSEA. This CDR3 reads CSVARDRGWYGYTF. As DNA, the CDR3 is TGCAGCGTTGCACGTGACAGGGGATGGTATGGCTACACCTTC.

This chain joins TRBV29-1 and TRBJ1-1; TRBD1 might be the D (5 bases). From germline, CDR1 is SQVTM and CDR2 ANQGSEA. This CDR3 is built from 16 residues. V was trimmed by 4 bases and J by 1 base, leaving 19 bases between them. The CDR3 spells CSVVRRAGYSNTEAFF. Written as DNA, the CDR3 is TGCAGCGTTGTCCGCAGGGCCGGGTACTCGAACACTGAAGCTTTCTTT.

Ten or more counts support this clonotype. V is TRBV7-2 and J is TRBJ1-3, with D unresolved. V was pared by 2 bases and J by 3 bases, with 14 bases between. The CDR3 spans 16 residues. Germline V gives CDR1 SGHTA, CDR2 FQGNSA. This CDR3 reads CASSLSGPFIGNTIYF. CDR3 nucleotide sequence: TGTGCCAGCAGCTTATCGGGCCCTTTTATTGGAAACACCATATATTTT.

This clonotype appeared a few times. V is TRBV20-1 and J is TRBJ2-5, with 7 bases aligning to TRBD2. CDR1 and CDR2 from the germline V gene are DFQATT and SNEGSKA (reference sequence). The V segment lost 3 bases and the J segment 0 bases; nucleotides outside the gene matches: 1. The CDR3 extends over 13 amino acids. The CDR3 sequence is CSASGLDQETQYF. DNA of the CDR3: TGCAGTGCTAGCGGACTAGACCAAGAGACCCAGTACTTC.

The rearrangement joins TRBV18 to TRBJ1-5; D is possibly TRBD1 (5 bases). Trimming pared 5 bases from V and 5 bases from J, leaving 19 bases between. The CDR3 consists of 16 residues. Germline CDR1 reads KGHSH; CDR2 reads LQKENI. The DNA for the CDR3 is TGTGCCAGCTCATCAGGCGGGACGAATGCATATCAGCCCCAGCATTTT. As protein: CASSSGGTNAYQPQHF.

The genes are TRBV19 and TRBJ2-5; maybe TRBD1 (6 bases). Germline V lookup: CDR1 LNHDA, CDR2 SQIVND (reference sequence). The CDR3 runs 14 residues. The germline V and J ends were trimmed by 6 bases and 2 bases, with 13 bases remaining between them. The CDR3: CASSYLDRQETQYF. The DNA for the CDR3 is TGTGCCAGTAGCTATCTGGACAGACAAGAGACCCAGTACTTC.

This sequence joins TRBV5-8 and TRBJ1-5; no clear D. Trimming pared 5 bases from V and 9 bases from J, leaving 18 bases between. The V gene's germline CDR1 is SGHTS and CDR2 YDEGEE. The CDR3 is 14 residues long. CDR3 sequence: CASRPGLSQPPQHF. CDR3 nucleotides: TGTGCCAGCAGGCCCGGTCTCAGTCAGCCGCCCCAGCATTTT. Full variable domain (remainder filled in from reference TRBV5-8 and TRBJ1-5): EAGVTQSPTHLIKTRGQQATLRCSPISGHTSVYWYQQALGLGLQFLLWYDEGEERNRGNFPPRFSGRQFPNYSSELNVNALELEDSALYLCASRPGLSQPPQHFGDGTRLSIL.

The V call is TRBV5-1, the J call TRBJ2-1; D call uncertain. Germline values: CDR1 SGHRS, CDR2 YFSETQ. The V gene lost 0 bases and the J gene lost 0 bases, with 7 bases spanning the gap. The CDR3 has 15 residues. The CDR3 DNA is TGCGCCAGCAGCTTGGGGGTGAGCTCCTACAATGAGCAGTTCTTC. It translates to CASSLGVSSYNEQFF.

This clonotype was counted at least ten times. V usage is TRBV10-3 and J usage is TRBJ2-3; D not resolved. The V end was cut by 10 bases, the J end by 0 bases, with 11 bases between. The CDR3 is 13 residues long. Germline V gene sequence: CDR1 ENHRY, CDR2 SYGVKD. CDR3 in DNA: TGTGCCACCCGGGCTTCTAGCACAGATACGCAGTATTTT. Its translation: CATRASSTDTQYF.

This clonotype was counted between two and nine times. The V and J genes are TRBV12-3 or TRBV12-4 and TRBJ2-1, with unresolved D. V was pared by 4 bases and J by 8 bases, with 12 bases between. CDR3 length equals 13 residues. CDR3 sequence: CASSSAHWDEQFF. In DNA form, the CDR3 reads TGTGCCAGCAGTTCGGCCCACTGGGATGAGCAGTTCTTC.